Listed below are T cell receptor beta chains from one sample, sequenced in a study of blood T cell repertoires in COVID-19. The repertoire was sequenced with immunoSEQ multiplex PCR; TCRdb's copy has only in-frame clones and lacks some. The data contain approximately 150,000 clones, under 85% of them singletons. Material: peripheral blood. The receptors stem from a man aged 45-60 years with active or convalescent COVID-19. The CDR3 runs from the conserved cysteine through the conserved F or W. D genes are given only for firm matches. Clone sizes are given selectively: once, few, many, or a class where the clone is expanded.

DNA	CDR3	size	V	J	D
TGTGCCAGCAGCCTCCACTCAATATGGAACACCGGGGAGCTGTTTTTT	CASSLHSIWNTGELFF	.	TRBV7-6	TRBJ2-2	.
TGTGCCGCTAATACGGGGGAAAACACTGAAGCTTTCTTT	CAANTGENTEAFF	.	TRBV7-9	TRBJ1-1	.
TGTGCCAGCAGCGGCACAGGGGGCAAAGACTATGGCTACACCTTC	CASSGTGGKDYGYTF	.	TRBV25-1	TRBJ1-2	TRBD1
TGTGCCAGCAGCCAAGATCCGGGACTAGGCTACGAGCAGTACTTC	CASSQDPGLGYEQYF	.	TRBV4-2	TRBJ2-7	TRBD2
TGTGCCAGCAGTAGGGGTAGCGGGGCCGCAAAAGATACGCAGTATTTT	CASSRGSGAAKDTQYF	.	TRBV28	TRBJ2-3	TRBD2
TGTGCCAGCAGCGTAGGTGGCGGCTCTGGAAACACCATATATTTT	CASSVGGGSGNTIYF	.	TRBV9	TRBJ1-3	.
TGTGCCAGCAGTGTAAGCAGGGGAGATCAGCCCCAGCATTTT	CASSVSRGDQPQHF	.	TRBV2	TRBJ1-5	.
TGTGCCAGCAGTTTCGGGGGGCTACCTAATGAAAAACTGTTTTTT	CASSFGGLPNEKLFF	.	TRBV6-2/TRBV6-3	TRBJ1-4	.
TGTGCCAGCAGCACTCCTAGCGGGAGCATCCAAGAGACCCAGTACTTC	CASSTPSGSIQETQYF	.	TRBV9	TRBJ2-5	TRBD2
TGTGCCAGCAGCTTGGTGGCAGCCGCGGCGGAAAAACTGTTTTTT	CASSLVAAAAEKLFF	.	TRBV5-5	TRBJ1-4	.
TGCGCCAGCAGCCTTGGACAGACCAACACTGAAGCTTTCTTT	CASSLGQTNTEAFF	.	TRBV5-1	TRBJ1-1	.
TGTGCCAGCAGCGCGGGACTAGCGGGAGTCAGTGAGCAGTTCTTC	CASSAGLAGVSEQFF	once	TRBV7-9	TRBJ2-1	TRBD2
TGTGCCAGCAGAGCCACCCGGGGGGGCAATCAGCCCCAGCATTTT	CASRATRGGNQPQHF	.	TRBV6-5	TRBJ1-5	.
TGTGCCATCAGGGGTTCGGACAGTTCTAATTCACCCCTCCACTTT	CAIRGSDSSNSPLHF	.	TRBV10-3	TRBJ1-6	.
TGTGCCAGCAGCCAAGTGGGACAGGGTGTCGGTGGCTACACCTTC	CASSQVGQGVGGYTF	.	TRBV3-1/TRBV3-2	TRBJ1-2	TRBD1
TGTGCCAGCAGTCTCGACAGGGGTAGCACAGATACGCAGTATTTT	CASSLDRGSTDTQYF	few	TRBV6-5	TRBJ2-3	TRBD1